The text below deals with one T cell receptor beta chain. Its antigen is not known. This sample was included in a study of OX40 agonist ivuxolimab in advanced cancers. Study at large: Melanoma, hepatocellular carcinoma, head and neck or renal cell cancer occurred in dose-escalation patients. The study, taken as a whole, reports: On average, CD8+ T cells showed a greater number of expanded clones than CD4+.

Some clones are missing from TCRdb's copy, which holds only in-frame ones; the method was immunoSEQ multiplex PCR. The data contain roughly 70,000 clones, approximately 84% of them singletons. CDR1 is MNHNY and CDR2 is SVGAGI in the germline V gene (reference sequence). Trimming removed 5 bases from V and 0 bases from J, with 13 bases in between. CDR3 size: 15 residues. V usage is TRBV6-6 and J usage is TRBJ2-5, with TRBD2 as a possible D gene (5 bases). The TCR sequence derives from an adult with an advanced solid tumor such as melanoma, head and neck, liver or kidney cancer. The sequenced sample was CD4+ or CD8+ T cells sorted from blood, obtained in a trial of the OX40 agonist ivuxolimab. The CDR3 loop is CASSDYRVHQETQYF. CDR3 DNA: TGTGCCAGCAGTGACTACCGGGTGCACCAAGAGACCCAGTACTTC.